This entry describes one TCR beta chain. No antigen is known for it. Per-base qualities were not stored, and no clone one base away is much larger. This sample was taken from a study of vaccination effects on CD4 cells after COVID-19 (dated 2022 in TCRdb). The study in broad terms: Each participant received two doses of an mRNA SARS-CoV-2 vaccine, either BNT162b2 or mRNA-1273. In the study, cultures from other donors were sequenced using the Oncomine TCR Beta short-read assay on an Illumina iSeq 100. SARS-CoV-2 spike-specific CD4+ TCR repertoires were compared before and after mRNA vaccination in COVID-19 convalescent patients and in infection-naive vaccine recipients. A total of around eleven COVID-19 convalescent patients and several SARS-CoV-2-naive healthy vaccine recipients were included in the full study.

In the ViraFEST assay, PBMC were stimulated with viral peptide pools, and antigen-specific CD4+ T cell clonotypes were then identified by expansion using TCR sequencing. After less than 13 days of culture, CD4+ T cells were isolated with the EasySep CD4+ T cell isolation kit. Healthy vaccine recipients had no prior SARS-CoV-2 infection, confirmed by negative nucleocapsid antibodies before and after vaccination. Roughly 2.1 million PBMC per well were cultured in IMDM with about 5% human AB serum, 10 IU/ml IL-2 and gentamicin, plus 10 ug/ml peptides. Half of the culture medium was replaced with fresh IL-2-containing medium on days 3 and 7. Unless otherwise noted, each peptide stimulation condition was cultured in triplicate wells. PBMC were separated from whole blood using Ficoll-Paque Plus gradient centrifugation and were then either cryopreserved at -140C or used fresh. The overlapping peptide pools covered the spike proteins of SARS-CoV-2 as well as those of the common cold coronaviruses HCoV-NL63, HCoV-OC43 and HCoV-229E. Genomic DNA was extracted from cultured CD4+ T cells with the QIAamp micro DNA kit.

The receptor library was made with the immunoSEQ multiplex PCR assay. DNA from the cultured, isolated CD4+ T cells was subjected to TCR beta CDR3 sequencing. Per the authors' processing: Non-productive TCR sequences were discarded, and reads were trimmed to the CDR3 region, with only CDR3s of 7 or more amino acids retained. Antigen-specific clonotypes were identified with the MANAFEST web app by comparing expansion in peptide wells against reference cultures. For clones to be considered positive, expansion at FDR<0.05 versus reference and all other wells, an odds ratio above 5, and a frequency above 0.1% in two replicate wells were required. Clonotypes significantly expanded in SARS-CoV-2 spike wells and in at least one common cold coronavirus spike condition were defined as cross-reactive. Using the stringdist R package, CDR3 similarity was measured by Levenshtein distance, and unrooted trees were constructed with ape in R 3.6.1. TCRdb carries this immuneACCESS record with in-frame sequences only. Its versions omit some clonotypes, under half of them owing to an unresolved V gene in the studies checked, with the rest unexplained. The V and J calls and clone size are taken from that table; D and trimming were inferred from the DNA. Here the sample has about 22,000 clones; approximately 73% occur a single time. The ten largest account for about 10% of the sample.

V and J lose 2 bases and 0 bases, and a span of 7 bases separates them. The germline V gene gives CDR1 as MNHEY and CDR2 as SVGAGI. There are 14 amino acids in the CDR3, from cysteine to phenylalanine inclusive. Only CDR3 DNA is held: 42 bases, read in frame from base 1. Broader findings and caveats from the paper: Among healthy vaccine recipients, nearly all vaccine-induced clones were SARS-CoV-2 mono-reactive, and just 1 of 255 was cross-reactive with common cold coronaviruses. The study was limited by a small number of convalescent patients, and early post-infection timepoints were lacking. Marked clonal contraction was observed in both infection-induced and vaccine-induced clones at late post-vaccination timepoints, consistent with waning T cell responses.

The V and J genes are TRBV6-5 and TRBJ2-5; no D gene can be assigned with confidence. Sample: CD4+ T cells from PBMCs cultured with HCoV-229E spike peptides, taken before COVID-19 vaccination. This specimen's cell subset or site label, interpreted: HCoV-229E spike overlapping peptide pool stimulation. The origin of this receptor is a human donor who received a COVID-19 vaccine. The DNA sequence follows: TGTGCCAGCAGTTACCGACGAGACCAAGAGACCCAGTACTTC. This sequence encodes CASSYRRDQETQYF.